Listed below are T cell receptor beta chains from one sample, sequenced in a study of technical replicates of blood from a few donors. The table came from immunoSEQ multiplex PCR; TCRdb's copy has only in-frame clones and leaves some out. The sample lists some 100,000 clones; around 96% were seen once. What was sequenced was T cells isolated from PBMCs. These receptors all come from a human donor in good health. CDR3s leave out the opening cysteine and the closing phenylalanine or tryptophan.

J gene	V gene	CDR3 protein
TRBJ1-6	TRBV7-6	ASSLEAGGSYNSPLH
TRBJ1-1	TRBV10-1	ASSDYRGEAF
TRBJ1-1	TRBV7-3	ASSLLGGESEAF
TRBJ2-1	TRBV28	ASTNPTGGVAAL
TRBJ2-7	TRBV4-1	ASSSPGQSSYEQY
TRBJ2-2	TRBV4-1	ASSQGATANTGELF
TRBJ2-1	TRBV19	ASGTRLRDEQF
TRBJ1-3	TRBV7-6	ASSLAFMGGSVGNTIY
TRBJ2-7	TRBV29-1	SVGTPGHGSYEQY
TRBJ2-7	TRBV5-1	ASSSQGAYEQY
TRBJ2-5	TRBV7-2	ASSFQQGQETQY
TRBJ1-5	TRBV10-3	AISESPGKVHQPQH
TRBJ1-5	TRBV28	ASSPRTVQPQH
TRBJ2-3	TRBV19	ASSMGLAINT
TRBJ2-5	TRBV19	ASSSWTGQETQY
TRBJ2-1	TRBV7-9	ASSLETSFFYNEQF
TRBJ2-2	TRBV28	ASSLGLSMF
TRBJ2-7	TRBV29-1	SAWTGGTYEQY
TRBJ2-7	TRBV27	ASSLFGSGGGYYEQY
TRBJ2-3	TRBV10-3	AIGQTSTDTQY
TRBJ1-5	TRBV6-5	ASSSRQRNQPQH
TRBJ2-7	TRBV4-1	ASSQELRLGVHEQY
TRBJ2-5	TRBV19	ASRTGGSQETQY